This T cell receptor (beta chain) is drawn from a study of identical twins. General study results and limits: There were fewer insertions in abundant cord blood beta clonotypes, but memory repertoires showed no such pattern.

With regard to this clonotype: Its antigen is undetermined.

A universal primer site arose from template switching, and cDNA bore unique molecular identifiers. MiXCR was run by TCRdb on the 5' RACE reads, yielding one entry per CDR3 protein. The repertoire holds a few hundred thousand distinct CDR3 sequences, with roughly 9% as singletons. Trimming took 4 bases from V and 1 from J, leaving 10 bases between them. This CDR3 has 14 amino acids. CDR1 WSHSY and CDR2 SAAADI come from the germline V gene. The TCR comes from a woman aged 45-59 years in good health. The chain is built from TRBV10-2 and TRBJ1-1; perhaps TRBD1 as D (5 bases). Sequenced: naive T cells sorted from blood. CDR3 residues: CASSVQGGNTEAFF. CDR3 bases: TGCGCCAGCAGTGTGCAGGGAGGGAACACTGAAGCTTTCTTT.